A single T cell receptor beta chain is shown here with its context. This sample also contains other DNA sequences that code for the same CDR3. This sample is part of a study of blood T cell repertoires in COVID-19. Study overall: Samples taken during acute and convalescent COVID-19 were collected in the United States, Italy and Spain.

The CDR3 loop spans 14 amino acids. The trim removed 3 bases at V and 4 bases at J, leaving 2 bases unmatched. Germline V CDR1 and CDR2: KGHSH, LQKENI. Using immunoSEQ multiplex PCR, the repertoire was profiled, and TCRdb retains in-frame clones only, with some absent. The table records around 100,000 clones, 65% to 90% of them present only once. The sequenced material came from peripheral blood. The chain employs TRBV18 and TRBJ2-1, with TRBD1 matching 8 bases. The receptor was isolated from a man aged 55 to 70 with acute or convalescent COVID-19. CDR3 in amino acids: CASSPRTGYNEQFF. CDR3 coding DNA: TGTGCCAGCTCACCCCGGACAGGGTACAATGAGCAGTTCTTC. The variable domain in full, with the rest retrieved from reference TRBV18 and TRBJ2-1, is NAGVMQNPRHLVRRRGQEARLRCSPMKGHSHVYWYRQLPEEGLKFMVYLQKENIIDESGMPKERFSAEFPKEGPSILRIQQVVRGDSAAYFCASSPRTGYNEQFFGPGTRLTVL.